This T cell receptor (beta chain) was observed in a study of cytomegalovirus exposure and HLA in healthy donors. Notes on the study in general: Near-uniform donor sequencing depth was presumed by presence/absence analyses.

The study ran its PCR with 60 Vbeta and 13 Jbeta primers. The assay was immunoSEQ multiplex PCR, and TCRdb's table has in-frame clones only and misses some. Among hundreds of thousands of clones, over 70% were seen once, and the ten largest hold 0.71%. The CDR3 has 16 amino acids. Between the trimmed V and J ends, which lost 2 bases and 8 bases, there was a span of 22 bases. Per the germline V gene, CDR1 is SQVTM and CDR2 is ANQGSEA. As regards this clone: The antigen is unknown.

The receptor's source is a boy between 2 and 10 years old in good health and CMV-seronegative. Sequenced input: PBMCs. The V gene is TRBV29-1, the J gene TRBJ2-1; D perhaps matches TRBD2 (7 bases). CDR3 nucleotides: TGCAGCGTTGAACTCTTCGAAGGGGGAGGGATGGATGAGCAGTTCTTC. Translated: CSVELFEGGGMDEQFF.